Shown below are 29 T cell receptor beta chains from a single sample sequenced in a study of blood T cell repertoires in COVID-19. Clones were sequenced by immunoSEQ multiplex PCR, and TCRdb holds only the in-frame ones, with some missing. Altogether roughly 160,000 clones are present, roughly 86% being singletons, with the ten largest covering roughly 2.7%. The sequencing sample was made of peripheral blood. The receptor source for this set is a woman older than 75 with COVID-19, enrolled during active disease.

This chain joins TRBV2 and TRBJ1-1; perhaps TRBD1 as D (6 bases). The CDR3 runs 15 residues. The ends were cut back, 4 bases at V and 5 bases at J, with 17 bases in the middle. CDR1 is SNHLY and CDR2 is FYNNEI in the germline V gene. In DNA form, the CDR3 reads TGTGCCAGCAGTGTATCAGGGGACCCAAGGACTGAAGCTTTCTTT. Its protein is CASSVSGDPRTEAFF.

This rearrangement joins TRBV5-6 to TRBJ1-5; D call uncertain. The CDR3 length is 15 residues. Germline values: CDR1 SGHDT, CDR2 YYEEEE. Trimming shortened V by 1 base and J by 2 bases, and 10 bases separated the two germline ends. The CDR3 DNA follows: TGTGCCAGCAGCTTGTATGCGGCGGGCAATCAGCCCCAGCATTTT. This translates into CASSLYAAGNQPQHF.

This chain joins TRBV5-1 and TRBJ1-4; 8 nucleotides line up with TRBD1. The CDR3 consists of 14 residues. The germline CDR1 and CDR2 sequences are SGHRS and YFSETQ. The J segment lost 6 bases and the V segment lost 4 bases, leaving 5 bases of the junction unmatched. The CDR3, as DNA: TGCGCCAGCAGCCCAGGACAGGGCTATGAAAAACTGTTTTTT. This gives the protein CASSPGQGYEKLFF. The full variable domain, with the rest looked up from reference TRBV5-1 and TRBJ1-4, is KAGVTQTPRYLIKTRGQQVTLSCSPISGHRSVSWYQQTPGQGLQFLFEYFSETQRNKGNFPGRFSGRQFSNSRSEMNVSTLELGDSALYLCASSPGQGYEKLFFGSGTQLSVL.

The V gene is TRBV19, the J gene TRBJ2-3, with 8 bases fitting TRBD1. The V gene's germline CDR1 is LNHDA and CDR2 SQIVND (reference sequence). The CDR3 runs 15 residues. The V segment lost 6 bases and the J segment 6 bases; nucleotides outside the gene matches: 11. CDR3 protein: CASSGTGRGRDTQYF. The CDR3 DNA sequence: TGTGCCAGTAGCGGGACAGGAAGAGGGCGGGATACGCAGTATTTT.

The chain combines TRBV14 with TRBJ2-7, with unresolved D. The ends were cut back, 1 base at V and 0 bases at J, with 16 bases in the middle. The germline CDR1 and CDR2 sequences are SGHDN and FVKESK. This CDR3 comprises 17 residues. The CDR3 here is CASSQGLHGYDSYEQYF. The CDR3 DNA sequence: TGTGCCAGCAGCCAAGGTTTGCACGGGTACGACTCCTACGAGCAGTACTTC.

The J gene is TRBJ1-4, the V gene TRBV5-1, with no clear D. CDR1 and CDR2 from the germline V gene are SGHRS and YFSETQ. Trimming pared 0 bases from V and 1 base from J, leaving 7 bases between. The CDR3 contains 15 residues. Written as DNA, the CDR3 is TGCGCCAGCAGCTTGGACCCACAAACTAATGAAAAACTGTTTTTT. Translating it yields CASSLDPQTNEKLFF.

V is TRBV4-2 and J is TRBJ2-3, with TRBD2 identical over 11 bases. V lost 4 bases, J lost 0 bases, and 3 bases stayed unmatched. This CDR3 is 16 amino acids long. Germline lookup yields CDR1 LGHNA and CDR2 YNFKEQ. CDR3: CASSLAGGASTDTQYF. The CDR3 coding sequence is TGTGCCAGCAGCCTAGCGGGGGGGGCTAGCACAGATACGCAGTATTTT.

The chain is built from TRBV2 and TRBJ1-3; TRBD1 might be the D (6 bases). The CDR3 is 14 residues long. V lost 7 bases, J lost 0 bases, and 10 bases lay in between. Germline CDR1 SNHLY, CDR2 FYNNEI. CDR3 residues: CASKGQVSGNTIYF. In nucleotides, the CDR3 is TGTGCCAGCAAGGGACAAGTCTCTGGAAACACCATATATTTT. Based on the CDR3 plus reference TRBV2 and TRBJ1-3, the full variable domain is EPEVTQTPSHQVTQMGQEVILRCVPISNHLYFYWYRQILGQKVEFLVSFYNNEISEKSEIFDDQFSVERPDGSNFTLKIRSTKLEDSAMYFCASKGQVSGNTIYFGEGSWLTVV.

This clone was counted only a few times. J is TRBJ2-1 and V is TRBV6-5; D is undetermined. V lost 10 bases and J lost 4, with 14 bases in between. In germline, CDR1 is MNHEY, CDR2 SVGAGI. The CDR3 contains 13 residues. The CDR3 bases are TGTGCCACCTCCTCCTGGCGGTACAATGAGCAGTTCTTC. Translation gives CATSSWRYNEQFF.

This clone has just a few counts. CDR3 region: CASSPGTGDEKLFF. CDR3 DNA: TGTGCCAGCAGCCCCGGGACAGGGGACGAAAAACTGTTTTTT. The J gene is TRBJ1-4, the V gene TRBV7-2, with 10 positions matching TRBD1. Germline lookup yields CDR1 SGHTA and CDR2 FQGNSA. J was trimmed by 8 bases and V by 5 bases; bases with no gene match: 5. The CDR3 has 14 amino acids.

V and J are TRBV24-1 and TRBJ2-3, with D possibly being TRBD1 (6 bases). The CDR3 extends over 13 amino acids. Trimming removed 3 bases from V and 3 bases from J, with 6 bases in between. Germline values: CDR1 KGHDR, CDR2 SFDVKD. The CDR3 spells CATSDTGTDTQYF. Written as DNA, the CDR3 is TGTGCCACCAGTGATACAGGGACAGATACGCAGTATTTT.

V is TRBV3-1 (or the pseudogene TRBV3-2) and J is TRBJ2-5, with TRBD1 matching 8 bases. The CDR3 loop spans 14 amino acids. Germline V gene data show CDR1 as LGHDT and CDR2 as YNNKEL (reference sequence). With V trimmed by 3 bases and J by 5 bases, 5 bases remained unmatched. CDR3: CASSHIGQGETQYF. The CDR3 nucleotides are TGTGCCAGCAGCCATATAGGACAGGGTGAGACCCAGTACTTC.

In this sample, this clone turned up a few times. For the CDR3, the DNA is TGTGCCAGCAGTTGGGGGGTGAACACTGAAGCTTTCTTT. Its protein product is CASSWGVNTEAFF. This chain links TRBV28 with TRBJ1-1; D may be TRBD1 (5 bases). V lost 4 bases and J lost 0, with 6 bases in between. CDR1 and CDR2 from the germline V gene are MDHEN and SYDVKM. The CDR3 consists of 13 residues.

This chain joins TRBV5-1 and TRBJ2-3; D remains unclear. The V gene's germline CDR1 is SGHRS and CDR2 YFSETQ. The CDR3 has 15 amino acids. Trimming stripped 5 bases from V and 0 bases from J, with 13 bases between. CDR3 protein: CASRGQGASTDTQYF. In DNA form, the CDR3 reads TGCGCCAGCAGGGGTCAAGGAGCTAGCACAGATACGCAGTATTTT.

J is TRBJ1-1 and V is TRBV10-3; 7 bases agree with TRBD1. V dropped 9 bases and J dropped 0; count of bases not matched to a gene: 1. This CDR3 is built from 12 residues. CDR1 is ENHRY, CDR2 SYGVKD, per germline. In DNA, the CDR3 is TGTGCCATTACAGGGGTGAACACTGAAGCTTTCTTT. This encodes CAITGVNTEAFF.

This clone was observed a few times. The chain recombines TRBV5-4 with TRBJ2-1; D remains ambiguous. V lost 0 bases, J lost 0 bases, and 7 bases lay in between. The length of the CDR3 is 15 residues. Germline-derived CDR1 and CDR2 are SGHNT and YYREEE (reference sequence). The CDR3 protein is CASSLGLSSYNEQFF. The CDR3 region has the DNA TGTGCCAGCAGCTTGGGACTTAGCTCCTACAATGAGCAGTTCTTC.

This chain links TRBV11-2 with TRBJ2-7; D is possibly TRBD2 (5 bases). CDR1 and CDR2 (germline): SGHAT, FQNNGV. Trimming removed 7 bases from V and 2 bases from J, with 18 bases in between. The CDR3 consists of 15 residues. The CDR3 is CASTRLSAEPYEQYF. The CDR3 DNA follows: TGTGCCAGCACCCGGCTGTCAGCGGAGCCCTACGAGCAGTACTTC.

This clone was seen a handful of times. Mismatch with germline at one junction end may stem from a read error. The chain has TRBV2 and TRBJ2-7, with a weak D call TRBD1 (6 bases). The CDR3 runs to 14 residues. CDR1 and CDR2 (germline): SNHLY, FYNNEI. The CDR3 bases are TGTGCCAGCAGTGATTTCAGGGGCTCCTCCGAGCAGTACTTC. It encodes CASSDFRGSSEQYF.

A few counts support this clone. V gene TRBV23-1 combines with J gene TRBJ1-3; D is unclear. TRBV23-1 is labeled an ORF, and its function is uncertain. This CDR3 has 13 amino acids. The V and J ends lost 8 bases and 4 bases respectively, with 12 bases between them. CDR3 amino acids: CASPQASGNTIYF. Written as DNA, the CDR3 is TGCGCCAGCCCCCAGGCTTCGGGAAACACCATATATTTT.

The CDR3 DNA reads as TGTGCCAGCAGCCCATTTCAAGGGGCCCTCTATGGCTACACCTTC. Translation gives CASSPFQGALYGYTF. This chain connects TRBV6-2 or TRBV6-3 to TRBJ1-2, with TRBD1 as a possible D gene (5 bases). This CDR3 comprises 15 residues. Trimming left V 6 bases short and J 4 bases short, with 18 bases between. Germline values: CDR1 MNHEY, CDR2 SVGEGT.

As concerns this clone: This same CDR3 is encoded by further DNA sequences in the sample. CDR3 protein: CSVASGAYEQYF. In DNA, the CDR3 is TGCAGCGTTGCTTCCGGGGCCTACGAGCAGTACTTC. This chain uses TRBV29-1 with TRBJ2-7; maybe TRBD2 (5 bases). CDR3 length equals 12 residues. The V and J ends lost 4 bases and 2 bases respectively, with 9 bases between them. The V gene's germline CDR1 is SQVTM and CDR2 ANQGSEA.

The CDR3 is CASSLNPSGSGTDTQYF. The CDR3 DNA reads TGCGCCAGCAGCTTGAACCCCAGCGGGAGCGGCACAGATACGCAGTATTTT. V and J are TRBV5-1 and TRBJ2-3; TRBD2 agrees at 8 bases. The CDR3 is 17 residues long. Per the germline V gene, CDR1 is SGHRS and CDR2 is YFSETQ. J lost 1 base, V lost 1 base, and 8 bases had no gene match.

The chain carries TRBV7-2 and TRBJ1-6, with 7 bases fitting TRBD1. Germline V gene sequence: CDR1 SGHTA, CDR2 FQGNSA. V shed 1 base, J shed 7 bases, and the junction held 7 bases outside the gene matches. The CDR3 sequence is 16 residues long. CDR3 loop: CASSLGIGGVNSPLHF. Here the CDR3 DNA reads TGTGCCAGCAGCTTAGGGATAGGGGGCGTGAATTCACCCCTCCACTTT.

This clone was seen just once. The CDR3, as DNA: TGTGCCAGCAGTTGGGCAGGGGGCTACGAGCAGTACTTC. Translating gives CASSWAGGYEQYF. The rearrangement links TRBV28 to TRBJ2-7, with 7 positions matching TRBD1. CDR1 is MDHEN, CDR2 SYDVKM, per germline. After removal of 4 bases from V and 3 bases from J, the junction contained 3 bases not matched to a gene. This CDR3 has 13 residues.

This clone occurred once. The gene calls are TRBV5-6 and TRBJ1-2, with 7 bases matching TRBD1. Trimming took 2 bases from V and 0 from J; bases not matched to a gene: 4. Germline CDR1 reads SGHDT; CDR2 reads YYEEEE. This CDR3 has 15 residues. CDR3 in DNA: TGTGCCAGCAGCTTACCAGGGGGAACTAACTATGGCTACACCTTC. Protein: CASSLPGGTNYGYTF.

The chain recombines TRBV9 with TRBJ2-7; 9 nucleotides match TRBD2. CDR1 is SGDLS and CDR2 is YYNGEE in the germline V gene. This CDR3 has 15 amino acids. Losses at the gene ends were 4 bases for V and 3 bases for J; bases not matched to a gene: 8. CDR3 region: CASSLAGSLLYEQYF. CDR3 DNA sequence: TGTGCCAGCAGCCTAGCGGGGAGCCTCCTCTACGAGCAGTACTTC.

The rearrangement joins TRBV11-2 to TRBJ2-2, with D unclear. Germline values: CDR1 SGHAT, CDR2 FQNNGV. Trimming stripped 7 bases from V and 7 bases from J, with 16 bases between. The CDR3 loop spans 14 amino acids. The CDR3 protein is CASTPTLEHGELFF. For the CDR3, the DNA is TGTGCCAGCACCCCAACGTTGGAGCACGGGGAGCTGTTTTTT.

This clone is medium-sized (0.01 to 0.1%) in the sample. The CDR3 is CASSLYPGAQPQHF. For the CDR3, the DNA is TGTGCCAGCAGTTTATATCCAGGGGCTCAGCCCCAGCATTTT. The chain uses TRBV27 and TRBJ1-5; a weak D match, TRBD1 (6 bases). The germline CDR1 and CDR2 sequences are MNHEY and SMNVEV (reference sequence). Trimming shortened V by 1 base and J by 6 bases, and 10 bases separated the two germline ends. The CDR3 has 14 amino acids.

This clone was observed a single time. This chain links TRBV9 with TRBJ2-2; 7 positions match TRBD2. The length of the CDR3 is 15 residues. The germline V gene has CDR1 SGDLS and CDR2 YYNGEE. The V gene end was trimmed by 0 bases and the J gene end by 5 bases; junction bases not matched to a gene: 4. The DNA for the CDR3 is TGTGCCAGCAGCGTAGCGGGGGGATTTACCGGGGAGCTGTTTTTT. Translating gives CASSVAGGFTGELFF.